This TCR beta chain is drawn from a study of siplizumab effects on memory and regulatory T cells. Sequencing used immunoSEQ multiplex PCR; TCRdb keeps in-frame clones, though not all of them. The sample has over 95,000 clones, around 93% seen once. Regarding this clone: Its matching antigen is unknown.

Germline loops: CDR1 SGHRS, CDR2 YFSETQ. V gave up 4 bases and J gave up 0 bases, with 10 bases separating them. The CDR3 is made up of 15 amino acids. Study results and caveats: Siplizumab gave mappable alloreactive CD4+ clones an average Treg-derived fraction of approximately 69%, against 26.9% in controls. Many proliferating CD4+ or CD8+ clones remained unclassified. Roughly 75-95% of them could not be assigned either a naive or a memory phenotype.

This receptor was identified in a human donor in good health. V and J are TRBV5-1 and TRBJ2-2; D is tentatively TRBD1 or TRBD2 (5 bases each). The sample comprised non-Treg CD4+ T cells sorted from blood. In nucleotides, the CDR3 is TGCGCCAGCAGCCGGGACCGGGCGAACACCGGGGAGCTGTTTTTT. It is translated as CASSRDRANTGELFF.